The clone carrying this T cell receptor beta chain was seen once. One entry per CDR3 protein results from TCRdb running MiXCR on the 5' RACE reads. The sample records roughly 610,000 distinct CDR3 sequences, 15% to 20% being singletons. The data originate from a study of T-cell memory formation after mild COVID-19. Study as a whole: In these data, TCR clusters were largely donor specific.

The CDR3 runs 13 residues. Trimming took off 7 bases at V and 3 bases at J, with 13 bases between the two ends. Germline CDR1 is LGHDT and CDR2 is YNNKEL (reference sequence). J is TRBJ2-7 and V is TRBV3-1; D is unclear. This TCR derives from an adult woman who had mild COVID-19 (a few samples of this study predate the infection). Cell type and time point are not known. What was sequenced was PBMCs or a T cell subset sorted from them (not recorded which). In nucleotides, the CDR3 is TGTGCCAGCACGCCCGGTGGGGTCTACGAGCAGTACTTC. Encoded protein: CASTPGGVYEQYF.